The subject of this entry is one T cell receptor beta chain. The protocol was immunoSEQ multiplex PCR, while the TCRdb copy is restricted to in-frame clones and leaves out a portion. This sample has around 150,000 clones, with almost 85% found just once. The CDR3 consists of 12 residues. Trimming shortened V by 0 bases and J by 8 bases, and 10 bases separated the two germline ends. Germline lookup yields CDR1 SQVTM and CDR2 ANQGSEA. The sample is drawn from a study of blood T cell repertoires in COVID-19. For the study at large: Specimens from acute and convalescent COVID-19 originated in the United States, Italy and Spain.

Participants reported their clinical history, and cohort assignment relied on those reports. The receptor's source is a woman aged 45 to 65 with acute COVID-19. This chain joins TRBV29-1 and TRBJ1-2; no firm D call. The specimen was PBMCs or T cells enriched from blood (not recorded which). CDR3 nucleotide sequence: TGCAGCGTTGAAGATCACGGCGGGGGCTACACCTTC. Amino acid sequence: CSVEDHGGGYTF.